This T cell receptor beta chain was sequenced during a study of blood T cell repertoires in COVID-19. Study in general: Samples taken during acute and convalescent COVID-19 were collected in the United States, Italy and Spain.

This table comes from immunoSEQ multiplex PCR, and its TCRdb copy is limited to in-frame clones, with some not included. The sample holds 180,000 or so clones, roughly 86% seen once. The ends were cut back, 5 bases at V and 5 bases at J, with 16 bases in the middle. The germline V gene has CDR1 MDHEN and CDR2 SYDVKM. This CDR3 region has 15 residues. The source material was peripheral blood. The chain uses TRBV28 and TRBJ2-1, with D tentatively TRBD1 (7 bases). The receptor was derived from a man between 65 and 85 years old with acute or convalescent COVID-19. Written as DNA, the CDR3 is TGTGCCAGCAGTCCAGGGGGGTCAGCCCACAATGAGCAGTTCTTC. Its protein is CASSPGGSAHNEQFF. Combining the CDR3 with reference TRBV28 and TRBJ2-1 gives the whole variable domain DVKVTQSSRYLVKRTGEKVFLECVQDMDHENMFWYRQDPGLGLRLIYFSYDVKMKEKGDIPEGYSVSREKKERFSLILESASTNQTSMYLCASSPGGSAHNEQFFGPGTRLTVL.